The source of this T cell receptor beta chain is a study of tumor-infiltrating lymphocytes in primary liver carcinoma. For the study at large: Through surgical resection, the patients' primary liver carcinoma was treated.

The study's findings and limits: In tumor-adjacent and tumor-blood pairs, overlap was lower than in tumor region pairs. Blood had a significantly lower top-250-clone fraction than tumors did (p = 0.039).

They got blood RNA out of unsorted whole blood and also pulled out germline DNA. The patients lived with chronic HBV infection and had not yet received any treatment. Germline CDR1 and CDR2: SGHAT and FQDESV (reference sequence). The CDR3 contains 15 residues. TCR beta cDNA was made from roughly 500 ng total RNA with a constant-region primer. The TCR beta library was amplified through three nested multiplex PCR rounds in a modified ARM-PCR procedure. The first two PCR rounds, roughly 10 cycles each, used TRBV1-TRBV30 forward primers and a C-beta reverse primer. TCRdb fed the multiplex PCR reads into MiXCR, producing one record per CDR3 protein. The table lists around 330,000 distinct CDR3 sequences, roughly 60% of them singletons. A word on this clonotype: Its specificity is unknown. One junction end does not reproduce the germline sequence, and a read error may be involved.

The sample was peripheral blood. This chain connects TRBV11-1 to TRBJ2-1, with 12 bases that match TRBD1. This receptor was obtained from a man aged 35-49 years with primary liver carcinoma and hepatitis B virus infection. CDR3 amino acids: CSSRPGTGGYNGQFF. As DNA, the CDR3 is TGTTCCAGCAGACCCGGGACAGGGGGCTACAATGGGCAGTTCTTC.